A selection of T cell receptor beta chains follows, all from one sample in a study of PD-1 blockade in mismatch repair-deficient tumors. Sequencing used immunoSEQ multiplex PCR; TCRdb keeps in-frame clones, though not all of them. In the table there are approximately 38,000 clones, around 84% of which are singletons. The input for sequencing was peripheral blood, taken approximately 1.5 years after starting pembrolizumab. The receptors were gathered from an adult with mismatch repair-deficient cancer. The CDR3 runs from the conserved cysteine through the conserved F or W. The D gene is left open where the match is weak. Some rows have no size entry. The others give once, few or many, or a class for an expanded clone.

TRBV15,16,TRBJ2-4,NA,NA,TGTGCCACCAGCAGAGATTTTATGGGCGGTAAAAACATTCAGTACTTC,CATSRDFMGGKNIQYF
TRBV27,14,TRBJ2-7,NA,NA,TGTGCCAGCGGCCCCGGGACGGCTTCCTACGAGCAGTACTTC,CASGPGTASYEQYF
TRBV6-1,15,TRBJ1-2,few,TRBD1,TGTGCCAGCAGTACCGGACAGGGGAGTAGCTATGGCTACACCTTC,CASSTGQGSSYGYTF
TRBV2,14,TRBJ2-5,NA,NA,TGTGCCAGCGGCAGGGAGAGGGATGGGGAGACCCAGTACTTC,CASGRERDGETQYF
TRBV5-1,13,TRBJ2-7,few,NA,TGCGCCAGCAGCCGAGGGAACGGGGGCGAGCAGTACTTC,CASSRGNGGEQYF
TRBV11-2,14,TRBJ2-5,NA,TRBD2,TGTGCCAGCAGCCGGGAGCGGGGGAAAGAGACCCAGTACTTC,CASSRERGKETQYF
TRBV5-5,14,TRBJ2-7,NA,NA,TGTGCCAGCAGCCCTATCACAGGGAACCACGAGCAGTACTTC,CASSPITGNHEQYF
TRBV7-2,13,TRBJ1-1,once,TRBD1,TGTGCCAGCAGCCCCGGACAGGGGGGTGGATCTTTCTTT,CASSPGQGGGSFF
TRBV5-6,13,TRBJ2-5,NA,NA,TGTGCCAGCAGCTTGCAGGGACTAGAGACCCAGTACTTC,CASSLQGLETQYF
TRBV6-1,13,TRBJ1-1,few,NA,TGTGCCAGCAGTGGAAAAGAGAACACTGAAGCTTTCTTT,CASSGKENTEAFF
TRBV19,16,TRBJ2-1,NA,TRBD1,TGTGCCAGTCTCTTAACCGGGACAGGGAGGGAAAATGAGCAGTTCTTC,CASLLTGTGRENEQFF
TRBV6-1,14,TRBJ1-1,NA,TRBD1,TGTGCCAGCAGGGGGGGACAGGGGAACACTGAAGCTTTCTTT,CASRGGQGNTEAFF
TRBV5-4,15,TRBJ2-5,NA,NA,TGTGCCAGCAGCTTGGGGGGCGGCATGACAGAGACCCAGTACTTC,CASSLGGGMTETQYF
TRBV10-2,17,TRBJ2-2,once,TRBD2,TGCGCCAGCAGTGATTTCCGGTCTAGCGGGAACACCGGGGAGCTGTTTTTT,CASSDFRSSGNTGELFF
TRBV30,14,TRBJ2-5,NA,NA,TGTGCCTGGAGTGTTAGGGGGCGGGGTGAGACCCAGTACTTC,CAWSVRGRGETQYF
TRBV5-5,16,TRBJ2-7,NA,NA,TGTGCCAGCAGCGTGGGGGTATCGGCGGGGTCCTACGAGCAGTACTTC,CASSVGVSAGSYEQYF
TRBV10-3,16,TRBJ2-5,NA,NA,TGTGCCATCAGTGGGACCGGGCAACAAGATAGGAAGACCCAGTACTTC,CAISGTGQQDRKTQYF
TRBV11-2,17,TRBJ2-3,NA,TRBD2,TGTGCCAGCAGCTTAGGGGTCGCGGGGGTCGGGGCAGATACGCAGTATTTT,CASSLGVAGVGADTQYF
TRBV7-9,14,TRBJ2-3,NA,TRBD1,TGTGCCAGCATCGCGACAGGGGGCACAGATACGCAGTATTTT,CASIATGGTDTQYF
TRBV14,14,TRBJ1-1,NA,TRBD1,TGTGCCAGCAGCCGGGACAGGGTAAGCGCTGAAGCTTTCTTT,CASSRDRVSAEAFF
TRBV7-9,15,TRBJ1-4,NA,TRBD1,TGTGCCAGCAGCCAAAGACAGGGGAGTACTGAAAAACTGTTTTTT,CASSQRQGSTEKLFF
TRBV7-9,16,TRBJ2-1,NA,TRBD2,TGTGCCAGCAGCCCGCCGACTAGCGGGAGTAGGAATGAGCAGTTCTTC,CASSPPTSGSRNEQFF
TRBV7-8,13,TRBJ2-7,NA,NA,TGTGCCAGTTGTACAAATCCAACCTACGAGCAGTACTTC,CASCTNPTYEQYF
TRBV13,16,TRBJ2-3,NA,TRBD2,TGTGCCAGCAGCATTAACAGCGGGAGGGCCGCTGATACGCAGTATTTT,CASSINSGRAADTQYF
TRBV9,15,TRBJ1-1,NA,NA,TGTGCCAGCAGCGTATCGCAGTCCGTGAACACTGAAGCTTTCTTT,CASSVSQSVNTEAFF
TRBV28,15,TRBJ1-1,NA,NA,TGTGCCAGCAGTCGAGCGATGGGCGGGGGCACTGAAGCTTTCTTT,CASSRAMGGGTEAFF
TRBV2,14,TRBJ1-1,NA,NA,TGTGCCAGCAATGCCCAGGGCTACCGGGCTGAAGCTTTCTTT,CASNAQGYRAEAFF
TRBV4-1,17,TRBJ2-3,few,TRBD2,TGCGCCAGCAGCCAAGATGGGCTAGCGGGACGCACAGATACGCAGTATTTT,CASSQDGLAGRTDTQYF
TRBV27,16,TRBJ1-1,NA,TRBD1,TGTGCCAGCAGTCCGAGACAGGGAAAGATTGGGACTGAAGCTTTCTTT,CASSPRQGKIGTEAFF
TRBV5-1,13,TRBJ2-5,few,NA,TGCGCCAGCAGCTCCGGTGGCGCAGAGACCCAGTACTTC,CASSSGGAETQYF